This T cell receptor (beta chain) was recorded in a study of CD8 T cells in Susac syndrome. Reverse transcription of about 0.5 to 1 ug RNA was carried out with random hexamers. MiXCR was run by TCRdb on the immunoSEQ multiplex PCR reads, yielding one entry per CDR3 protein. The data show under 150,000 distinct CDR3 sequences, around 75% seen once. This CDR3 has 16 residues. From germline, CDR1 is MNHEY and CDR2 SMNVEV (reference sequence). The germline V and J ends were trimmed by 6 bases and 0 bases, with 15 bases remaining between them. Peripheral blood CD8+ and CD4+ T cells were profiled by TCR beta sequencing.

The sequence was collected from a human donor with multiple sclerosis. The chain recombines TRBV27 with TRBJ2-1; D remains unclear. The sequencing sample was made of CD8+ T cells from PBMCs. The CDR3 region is CASSPPGSISYNEQFF. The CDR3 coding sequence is TGTGCCAGCAGCCCCCCTGGCTCGATCTCCTACAATGAGCAGTTCTTC.